This T cell receptor (beta chain) stems from a study of molecular identifiers for immune sequencing clone quantification. The germline CDR1 and CDR2 sequences are SGHRS and YFSETQ. The CDR3 has 16 amino acids. Notes on this clonotype: One end of the junction does not line up with germline, which may come from a read error.

Using its own MiXCR run on the PCR reads, TCRdb lists one record per CDR3 protein. Here the sample spans roughly 100,000 distinct CDR3 sequences, about a third being singletons. The gene calls are TRBV5-1 and TRBJ2-7; 9 bases fit TRBD2. The TCR comes from a human donor in good health. Some libraries in this study had Jurkat cell RNA spiked in. Material for sequencing was naive CD8+ T cells from blood, with Jurkat cell RNA spiked in. Specified subset: FACS-sorted CD8+CD4-CCR7+CD45RA+ naive T cells. The CDR3 sequence is CASSLAASGTFLLRNF. For the CDR3, the DNA is TGCGCCAGCAGCTTGGCGGCTAGCGGGACCTTCCTCCTCCGGAACTTC. The full variable domain, its missing parts supplied by reference TRBV5-1 and TRBJ2-7, is KAGVTQTPRYLIKTRGQQVTLSCSPISGHRSVSWYQQTPGQGLQFLFEYFSETQRNKGNFPGRFSGRQFSNSRSEMNVSTLELGDSALYLCASSLAASGTFLLRNFGPGTRLTVT.